This TCR beta chain was recovered during a study of T cell responses to AZD1222 COVID-19 vaccine. Points from the study as a whole: Possibly, clonal diversity was underestimated; donors were largely white British and included more females.

Trimming removed 6 bases from V and 2 bases from J, with 11 bases in between. Per the germline V gene, CDR1 is MNHEY and CDR2 is SVGAGI. The CDR3 consists of 14 residues. As for this clone: Antigen: not known.

TCRdb's table, derived via immunoSEQ multiplex PCR, lists solely in-frame clones and lacks some. Of roughly 120,000 clones in the sample, approximately 90% are singletons; the top ten hold roughly 2.6%. The rearrangement links TRBV6-5 to TRBJ1-5; D gene ambiguous. Material: peripheral blood, obtained on day 0 of AZD1222 vaccination. The sequence was obtained from an adult in good health. CDR3 region: CASSLSVGNQPQHF. Written as DNA, the CDR3 is TGTGCCAGCAGCCTATCGGTTGGCAATCAGCCCCAGCATTTT.